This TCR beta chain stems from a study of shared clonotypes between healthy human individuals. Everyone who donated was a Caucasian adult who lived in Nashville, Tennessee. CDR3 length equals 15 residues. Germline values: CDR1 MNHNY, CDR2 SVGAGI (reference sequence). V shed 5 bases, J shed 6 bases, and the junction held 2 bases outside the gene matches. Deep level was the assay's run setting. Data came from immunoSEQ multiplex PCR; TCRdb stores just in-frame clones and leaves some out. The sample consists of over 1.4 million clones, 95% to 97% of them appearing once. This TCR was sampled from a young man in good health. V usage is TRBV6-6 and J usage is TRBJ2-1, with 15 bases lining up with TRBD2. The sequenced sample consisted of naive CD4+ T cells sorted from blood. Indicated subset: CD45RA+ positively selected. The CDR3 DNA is TGTGCCAGCAGTCGGGGACTAGCGGGAGGCAATGAGCAGTTCTTC. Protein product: CASSRGLAGGNEQFF.